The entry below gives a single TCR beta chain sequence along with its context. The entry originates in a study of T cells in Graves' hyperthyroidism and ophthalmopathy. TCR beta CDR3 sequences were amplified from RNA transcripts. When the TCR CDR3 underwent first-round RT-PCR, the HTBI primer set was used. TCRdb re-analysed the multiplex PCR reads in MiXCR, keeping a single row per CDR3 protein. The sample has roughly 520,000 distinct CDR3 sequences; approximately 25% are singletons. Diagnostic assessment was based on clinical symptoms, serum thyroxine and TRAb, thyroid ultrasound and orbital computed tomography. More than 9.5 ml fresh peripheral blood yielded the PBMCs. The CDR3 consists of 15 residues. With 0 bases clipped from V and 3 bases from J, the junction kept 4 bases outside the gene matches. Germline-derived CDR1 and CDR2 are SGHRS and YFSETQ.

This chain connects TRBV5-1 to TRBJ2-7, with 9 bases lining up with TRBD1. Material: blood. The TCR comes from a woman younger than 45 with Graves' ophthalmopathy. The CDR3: CASSLETGGNYEQYF. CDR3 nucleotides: TGCGCCAGCAGCTTGGAGACAGGGGGTAACTACGAGCAGTACTTC. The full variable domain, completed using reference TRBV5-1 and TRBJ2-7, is KAGVTQTPRYLIKTRGQQVTLSCSPISGHRSVSWYQQTPGQGLQFLFEYFSETQRNKGNFPGRFSGRQFSNSRSEMNVSTLELGDSALYLCASSLETGGNYEQYFGPGTRLTVT.